In its sample, the clone carrying this T cell receptor beta chain was seen a few times. The data derive from a study of T-cell memory formation after mild COVID-19. Study context: For the most part, TCR clusters were specific to one donor.

V lost 5 bases and J lost 3, with 14 bases in between. This CDR3 is built from 13 residues. Per germline, CDR1 DFQATT and CDR2 SNEGSKA (reference sequence). TCRdb fed the 5' RACE reads into MiXCR, producing one record per CDR3 protein. The sample consists of some 190,000 distinct CDR3 sequences, around 19% of them appearing once. Sample: PBMCs or a T cell subset sorted from them (not recorded which). This receptor was taken from an adult woman who had mild COVID-19 (a few samples of this study predate the infection). Cell type and time point are not known. This rearrangement joins TRBV20-1 to TRBJ2-7; D not resolved. CDR3 DNA: TGCAGTGCTTTACACATCCAATACTACGAGCAGTACTTC. Protein sequence: CSALHIQYYEQYF.